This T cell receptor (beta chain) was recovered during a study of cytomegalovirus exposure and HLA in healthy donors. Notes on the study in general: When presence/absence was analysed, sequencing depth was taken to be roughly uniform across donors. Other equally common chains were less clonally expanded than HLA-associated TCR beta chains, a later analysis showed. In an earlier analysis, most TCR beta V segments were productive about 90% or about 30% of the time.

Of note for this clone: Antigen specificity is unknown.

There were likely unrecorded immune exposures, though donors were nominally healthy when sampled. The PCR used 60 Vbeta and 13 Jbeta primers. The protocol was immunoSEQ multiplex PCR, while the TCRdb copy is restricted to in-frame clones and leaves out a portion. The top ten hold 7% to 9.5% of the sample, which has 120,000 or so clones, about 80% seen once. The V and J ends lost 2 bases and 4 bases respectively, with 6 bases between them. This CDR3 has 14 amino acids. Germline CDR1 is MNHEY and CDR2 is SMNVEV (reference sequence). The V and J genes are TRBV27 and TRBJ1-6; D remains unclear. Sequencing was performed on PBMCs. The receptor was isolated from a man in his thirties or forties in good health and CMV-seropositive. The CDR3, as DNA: TGTGCCAGCAGTTTAGCGGCATATAATTCACCCCTCCACTTT. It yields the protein CASSLAAYNSPLHF.